This T cell receptor beta chain was identified during a study of T-cell memory formation after mild COVID-19. Germline CDR1 reads SEHNR; CDR2 reads FQNEAQ (reference sequence). The CDR3 is 15 residues long. Trimming cost V 6 bases and J 6 bases; bases outside gene matches: 9. 5'RACE with constant-segment primers yielded barcoded, UMI-tagged TCR alpha and TCR beta cDNA libraries. TCRdb re-called the 5' RACE reads through MiXCR, storing one row per CDR3 protein. This repertoire shows approximately 260,000 distinct CDR3 sequences, about 15% found once; its top ten account for approximately 3.5%. Sequencing used PBMCs or a T cell subset sorted from them (not recorded which). V gene TRBV7-9 combines with J gene TRBJ2-2; the match to TRBD1 covers 8 bases. This clonotype was sampled from a man younger than 35 who had mild COVID-19 (a few samples of this study predate the infection). Cell type and time point are not known. This CDR3 reads CASRRTGNFSGELFF. The CDR3 region has the DNA TGTGCCAGCAGACGGACAGGGAACTTTTCCGGGGAGCTGTTTTTT.